These T cell receptor beta chains were read from a single sample in a study of T-cell memory formation after mild COVID-19. TCRdb processed the 5' RACE reads anew with MiXCR; each CDR3 protein has one entry. The repertoire includes 200,000 or so distinct CDR3 sequences, 9% to 10% of them detected once, and about 3.8% sits in the top ten. Sequencing input: PBMCs or a T cell subset sorted from them (not recorded which). The receptors derive from a man in his late teens or twenties who had mild COVID-19 (a few samples of this study predate the infection). Cell type and time point are not known. Both conserved end residues are part of each CDR3. Each record gives: D gene, V gene, CDR3 length, J gene, clone size, CDR3 protein, CDR3 DNA. A D gene is named only where the DNA matches it firmly. Size tells how often a clone was seen (once, few, many) or the class of an expanded clone, and some rows leave it out.

-,TRBV5-1,14,TRBJ2-1,-,CASSGGGTYNEQFF,TGCGCCAGCAGCGGAGGGGGGACCTACAATGAGCAGTTCTTC
-,TRBV28,15,TRBJ1-1,many,CASSVGGGMRTEAFF,TGTGCCTCTTCCGTCGGGGGGGGAATGAGGACTGAAGCTTTCTTT
-,TRBV20-1,12,TRBJ1-2,few,CSAPWRTYGYTF,TGCAGTGCTCCCTGGAGGACCTATGGCTACACCTTC
-,TRBV6-5,14,TRBJ2-2,-,CASRISVGIGELFF,TGTGCCAGCAGAATCTCGGTGGGAATCGGGGAGCTGTTTTTT
-,TRBV11-2,15,TRBJ1-5,few,CASSYGPGGNQPQHF,TGTGCCAGCAGCTATGGCCCTGGAGGGAATCAGCCCCAGCATTTT
-,TRBV7-2,12,TRBJ1-2,-,CASSLEVGGYTF,TGTGCCAGCAGCTTAGAAGTTGGTGGCTACACCTTC
TRBD2,TRBV5-1,20,TRBJ2-7,many,CASSVALFPGGGHPPYEQYF,TGCGCCAGCAGCGTCGCCCTTTTCCCGGGCGGGGGGCACCCGCCCTACGAGCAGTACTTC
-,TRBV10-3,12,TRBJ1-6,few,CAISDEISPLHF,TGTGCCATCAGTGACGAGATATCACCCCTCCACTTT
-,TRBV7-2,15,TRBJ1-5,many,CASTQGGDSNQPQHF,TGTGCCAGCACCCAAGGGGGGGATAGCAATCAGCCCCAGCATTTT
-,TRBV5-4,14,TRBJ2-3,-,CASSRLMSADTQYF,TGTGCCAGCAGCCGTTTAATGTCGGCAGATACGCAGTATTTT
-,TRBV6-1,12,TRBJ1-2,many,CATRVGTLGYTF,TGTGCCACCCGTGTGGGGACTTTAGGCTACACCTTC
TRBD1,TRBV29-1,13,TRBJ2-5,few,CSVDRGRGETQYF,TGCAGCGTTGACAGGGGGCGGGGAGAGACCCAGTACTTC
-,TRBV5-1,15,TRBJ2-1,-,CASSSGFTGIHEQFF,TGCGCCAGCAGCTCAGGATTTACGGGGATCCATGAGCAGTTCTTC
-,TRBV5-1,15,TRBJ1-1,-,CASSLLRPPNTEAFF,TGCGCCAGCAGCTTGCTTAGACCGCCGAACACTGAAGCTTTCTTT
-,TRBV7-9,15,TRBJ2-7,few,CASSLAVGSSYEQYF,TGTGCCAGCAGCTTAGCGGTCGGTAGCTCCTACGAGCAGTACTTC
-,TRBV27,15,TRBJ2-7,-,CATMTFGGLTYEQYF,TGTGCCACCATGACCTTTGGGGGACTCACCTACGAGCAGTACTTC
TRBD2,TRBV9,14,TRBJ2-1,-,CASSVTSGYNEQFF,TGTGCCAGCAGCGTGACTAGCGGGTACAATGAGCAGTTCTTC
-,TRBV3-1,14,TRBJ1-2,many,CASSQHKGATGYTF,TGTGCCAGCAGCCAACACAAGGGAGCGACTGGCTACACCTTC
-,TRBV4-3,15,TRBJ2-1,many,CASSQVWRDGNEQFF,TGCGCCAGCAGCCAAGTGTGGAGGGATGGGAATGAGCAGTTCTTC
-,TRBV7-2,15,TRBJ2-3,few,CASGKLSGSTDTQYF,TGTGCCAGCGGCAAACTCAGCGGGAGCACAGATACGCAGTATTTT
-,TRBV4-3,16,TRBJ1-6,many,CASSQGGGMVNSPLHF,TGCGCCAGCAGCCAAGGGGGGGGTATGGTAAATTCACCCCTCCACTTT
-,TRBV20-1,12,TRBJ2-1,many,CSARDRGPEQFF,TGCAGTGCTAGGGACCGGGGCCCTGAGCAGTTCTTC
-,TRBV20-1,15,TRBJ2-5,-,CSARDREQGGETQYF,TGCAGTGCTAGAGATAGGGAACAGGGAGGAGAGACCCAGTACTTC
-,TRBV4-2,14,TRBJ1-5,few,CASSQEGFGQPQHF,TGTGCCAGCAGCCAAGAAGGTTTCGGTCAGCCCCAGCATTTT
-,TRBV4-1,14,TRBJ1-5,-,CASSHTGSNQPQHF,TGCGCCAGCAGCCACACAGGGAGCAATCAGCCCCAGCATTTT
TRBD1,TRBV30,14,TRBJ2-3,-,CAWSRGQGTDTQYF,TGTGCCTGGAGCCGGGGACAGGGCACAGATACGCAGTATTTT
-,TRBV5-1,14,TRBJ2-5,few,CASSLLGGQETQYF,TGCGCCAGCAGCTTGTTGGGCGGACAAGAGACCCAGTACTTC
-,TRBV20-1,15,TRBJ2-1,-,CSATIGGGAANEQFF,TGCAGTGCTACTATAGGTGGCGGGGCCGCAAATGAGCAGTTCTTC
-,TRBV5-1,15,TRBJ2-5,-,CASSFARAVQETQYF,TGCGCCAGCAGCTTCGCCCGGGCGGTCCAAGAGACCCAGTACTTC
-,TRBV4-1,17,TRBJ2-2,many,CASSRITVGLGTGELFF,TGCGCCAGCAGCCGGATTACAGTCGGTCTTGGGACCGGGGAGCTGTTTTTT
-,TRBV7-2,16,TRBJ2-5,once,CASSPVASRGPETQYF,TGTGCCAGCAGCCCCGTGGCCAGTCGTGGTCCAGAGACCCAGTACTTC
-,TRBV6-1,14,TRBJ1-6,-,CASSEGGSSSPLHF,TGTGCCAGCAGTGAGGGGGGCAGTTCTTCACCCCTCCACTTT
-,TRBV7-9,16,TRBJ2-1,few,CASSLALGGTYNEQFF,TGTGCCAGCAGCTTAGCGCTCGGGGGAACCTACAATGAGCAGTTCTTC
TRBD2,TRBV3-1,15,TRBJ2-5,-,CASSFPGLAGGPKYF,TGTGCCAGCAGCTTTCCGGGACTAGCGGGGGGCCCGAAGTACTTC
TRBD2,TRBV12-3/TRBV12-4,17,TRBJ2-3,many,CASSPRSGGLSTDTQYF,TGTGCCAGCAGTCCCAGGAGCGGGGGCCTTAGCACAGATACGCAGTATTTT
-,TRBV7-3,14,TRBJ2-1,few,CASSLGYLGNEQFF,TGTGCCAGCAGCTTAGGGTATCTCGGCAATGAGCAGTTCTTC
-,TRBV20-1,14,TRBJ1-5,-,CSARDPAGNQPQHF,TGCAGTGCTAGAGATCCGGCAGGGAATCAGCCCCAGCATTTT
-,TRBV27,12,TRBJ2-1,-,CASRIRGNEQFF,TGTGCCAGCAGGATAAGGGGGAATGAGCAGTTCTTC
-,TRBV10-3,13,TRBJ1-1,-,CAISESGTQEAFF,TGTGCCATCAGTGAGTCTGGAACCCAAGAAGCTTTCTTT
-,TRBV18,16,TRBJ1-1,many,CASSPSGGGIRTEAFF,TGTGCCAGCTCACCATCGGGTGGAGGGATAAGAACTGAAGCTTTCTTT
-,TRBV6-5,11,TRBJ2-3,few,CAIRSGWKQYF,TGTGCCATCCGGTCGGGATGGAAGCAGTATTTT
TRBD2,TRBV6-5,15,TRBJ2-3,few,CASGGGGGSTDTQYF,TGTGCCAGCGGGGGGGGAGGCGGCAGCACAGATACGCAGTATTTT
-,TRBV19,11,TRBJ2-1,few,CASSAYNEQFF,TGTGCCAGTAGTGCCTACAATGAGCAGTTCTTC
-,TRBV7-2,15,TRBJ2-7,-,CAGSSVPHRNYEQYF,TGTGCCGGCAGTTCCGTACCCCACAGAAACTACGAGCAGTACTTC
TRBD1,TRBV19,14,TRBJ2-5,few,CASRGTGSTETQYF,TGTGCCAGTAGAGGGACAGGGAGTACAGAGACCCAGTACTTC
-,TRBV2,14,TRBJ2-3,few,CASIGGGAIDTQYF,TGTGCCAGCATCGGAGGGGGGGCCATAGATACGCAGTATTTT
TRBD1,TRBV5-1,17,TRBJ2-7,-,CASSPATGRGFPYEQYF,TGCGCCAGCAGCCCCGCGACCGGCAGGGGGTTTCCCTACGAGCAGTACTTC
-,TRBV5-1,16,TRBJ2-6,-,CASSLAPISGANVLTF,TGCGCCAGCAGCTTGGCCCCAATCTCTGGGGCCAACGTCCTGACTTTC
-,TRBV6-2/TRBV6-3,14,TRBJ1-1,few,CASGHIGETTEAFF,TGTGCCAGCGGCCACATCGGGGAGACCACTGAAGCTTTCTTT
-,TRBV29-1,12,TRBJ1-3,-,CSVESAGNTIYF,TGCAGCGTTGAATCGGCTGGAAACACCATATATTTT
-,TRBV11-3,14,TRBJ2-5,-,CASSSGPSAETQYF,TGTGCCAGCAGCTCGGGACCTTCTGCAGAGACCCAGTACTTC
-,TRBV5-6,11,TRBJ2-2,many,CASSLSGELFF,TGTGCCAGCAGCTTAAGCGGGGAGCTGTTTTTT
-,TRBV4-2,14,TRBJ1-4,few,CASSQDPQEFPLFF,TGTGCCAGCAGCCAAGACCCACAGGAATTCCCACTGTTTTTT
TRBD1,TRBV3-1,12,TRBJ2-1,once,CASSQVRGTQFF,TGTGCCAGCAGCCAAGTCAGGGGGACGCAGTTCTTC
-,TRBV12-3/TRBV12-4,12,TRBJ1-2,-,CASSHGDGGYTF,TGTGCCAGCAGTCACGGGGACGGGGGCTACACCTTC
TRBD1,TRBV20-1,14,TRBJ1-4,-,CSASEQGADEKLFF,TGCAGTGCTAGTGAGCAGGGGGCGGATGAAAAACTGTTTTTT
-,TRBV18,12,TRBJ1-2,-,CASSQGEYGYTF,TGTGCCAGCTCACAGGGGGAGTATGGCTACACCTTC
-,TRBV4-1,14,TRBJ2-5,few,CASSQDAPGETQYF,TGCGCCAGCAGCCAAGACGCCCCAGGCGAGACCCAGTACTTC
-,TRBV6-6,12,TRBJ1-1,few,CASSISTTEAFF,TGTGCCAGCAGCATCAGCACCACTGAAGCTTTCTTT
-,TRBV5-1,14,TRBJ1-1,few,CASSQEYTNTEAFF,TGCGCCAGCAGTCAAGAATACACCAACACTGAAGCTTTCTTT